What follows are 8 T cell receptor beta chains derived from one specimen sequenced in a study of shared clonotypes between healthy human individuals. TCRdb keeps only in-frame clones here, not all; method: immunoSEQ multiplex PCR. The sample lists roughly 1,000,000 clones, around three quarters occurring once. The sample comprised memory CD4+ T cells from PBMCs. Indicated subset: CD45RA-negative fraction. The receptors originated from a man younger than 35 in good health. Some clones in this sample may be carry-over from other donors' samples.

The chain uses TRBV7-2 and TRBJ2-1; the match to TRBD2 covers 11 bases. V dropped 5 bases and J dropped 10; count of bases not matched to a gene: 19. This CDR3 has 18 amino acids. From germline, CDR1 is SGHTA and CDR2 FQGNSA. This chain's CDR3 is CASSPRLAGNPLGEEQFF. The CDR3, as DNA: TGTGCCAGCAGCCCCAGACTAGCGGGAAACCCCCTGGGGGAGGAGCAGTTCTTC. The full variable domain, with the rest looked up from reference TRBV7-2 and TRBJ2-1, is GAGVSQSPSNKVTEKGKDVELRCDPISGHTALYWYRQSLGQGLEFLIYFQGNSAPDKSGLPSDRFSAERTGGSVSTLTIQRTQQEDSAVYLCASSPRLAGNPLGEEQFFGPGTRLTVL.

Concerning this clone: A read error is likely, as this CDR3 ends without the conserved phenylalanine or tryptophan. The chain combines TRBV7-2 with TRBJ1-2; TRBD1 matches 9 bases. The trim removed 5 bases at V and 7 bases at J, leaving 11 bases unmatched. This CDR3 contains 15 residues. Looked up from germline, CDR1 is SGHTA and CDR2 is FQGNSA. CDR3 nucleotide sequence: TGTGCCAGCAGCCCGAGTATGGGACAGGGTCTTGGCTACACCCTC. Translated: CASSPSMGQGLGYTL.

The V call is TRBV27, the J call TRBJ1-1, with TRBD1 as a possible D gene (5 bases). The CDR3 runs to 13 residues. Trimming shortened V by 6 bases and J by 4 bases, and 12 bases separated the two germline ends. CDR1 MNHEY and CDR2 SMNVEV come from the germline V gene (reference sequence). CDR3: CASRRDSLTEAFF. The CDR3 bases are TGTGCCAGCAGGCGCGACAGCCTCACTGAAGCTTTCTTT.

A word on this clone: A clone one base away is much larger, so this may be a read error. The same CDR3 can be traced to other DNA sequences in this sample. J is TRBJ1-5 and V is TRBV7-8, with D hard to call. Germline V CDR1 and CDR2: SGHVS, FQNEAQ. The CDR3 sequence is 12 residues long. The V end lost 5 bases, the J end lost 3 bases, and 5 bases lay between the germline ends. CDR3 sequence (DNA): TGTGCCAGCAGCCCCGCCAATCAGCCCCAGCATTTT. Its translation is CASSPANQPQHF.

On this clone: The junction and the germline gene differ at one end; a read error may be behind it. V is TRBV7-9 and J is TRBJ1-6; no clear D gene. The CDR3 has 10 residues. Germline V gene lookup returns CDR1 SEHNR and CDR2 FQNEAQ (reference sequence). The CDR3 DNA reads TGTGCCAGCAGCGACTGTGCCGGCAGGTTT. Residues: CASSDCAGRF.

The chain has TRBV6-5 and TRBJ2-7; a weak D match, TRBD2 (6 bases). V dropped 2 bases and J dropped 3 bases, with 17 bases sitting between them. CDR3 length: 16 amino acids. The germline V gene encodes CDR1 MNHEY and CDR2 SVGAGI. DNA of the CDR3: TGTGCCAGCAGTTACGGGAGGCAGGGTTCCCTCTACGAGCAGTACTTC. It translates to CASSYGRQGSLYEQYF.

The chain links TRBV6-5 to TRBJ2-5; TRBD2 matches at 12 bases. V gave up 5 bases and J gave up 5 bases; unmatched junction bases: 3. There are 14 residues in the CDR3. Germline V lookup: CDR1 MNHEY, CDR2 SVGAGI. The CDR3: CASSLAGGLETQYF. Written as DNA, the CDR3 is TGTGCCAGCAGTCTAGCGGGAGGGTTGGAGACCCAGTACTTC.

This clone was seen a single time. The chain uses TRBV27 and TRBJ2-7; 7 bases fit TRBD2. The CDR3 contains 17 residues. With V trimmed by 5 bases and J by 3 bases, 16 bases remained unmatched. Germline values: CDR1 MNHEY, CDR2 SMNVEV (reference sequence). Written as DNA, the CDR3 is TGTGCCAGCAGTCTATTCACCTCTGGGGGGGTCGGCTACGAGCAGTACTTC. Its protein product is CASSLFTSGGVGYEQYF.